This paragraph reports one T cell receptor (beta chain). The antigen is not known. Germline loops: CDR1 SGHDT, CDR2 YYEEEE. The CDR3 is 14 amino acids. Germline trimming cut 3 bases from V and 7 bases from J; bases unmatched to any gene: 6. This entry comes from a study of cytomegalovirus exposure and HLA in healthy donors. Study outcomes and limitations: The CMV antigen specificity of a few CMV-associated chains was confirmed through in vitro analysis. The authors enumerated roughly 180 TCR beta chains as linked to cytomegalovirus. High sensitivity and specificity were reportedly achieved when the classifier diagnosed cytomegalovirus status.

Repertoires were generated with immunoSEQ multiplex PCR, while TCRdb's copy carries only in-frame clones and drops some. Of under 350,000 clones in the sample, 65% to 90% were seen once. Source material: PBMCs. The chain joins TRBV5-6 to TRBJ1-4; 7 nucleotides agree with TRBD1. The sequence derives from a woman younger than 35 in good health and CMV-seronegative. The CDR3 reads CASSYDRDPEKLFF. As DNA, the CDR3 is TGTGCCAGCAGCTACGACAGGGACCCTGAAAAACTGTTTTTT.